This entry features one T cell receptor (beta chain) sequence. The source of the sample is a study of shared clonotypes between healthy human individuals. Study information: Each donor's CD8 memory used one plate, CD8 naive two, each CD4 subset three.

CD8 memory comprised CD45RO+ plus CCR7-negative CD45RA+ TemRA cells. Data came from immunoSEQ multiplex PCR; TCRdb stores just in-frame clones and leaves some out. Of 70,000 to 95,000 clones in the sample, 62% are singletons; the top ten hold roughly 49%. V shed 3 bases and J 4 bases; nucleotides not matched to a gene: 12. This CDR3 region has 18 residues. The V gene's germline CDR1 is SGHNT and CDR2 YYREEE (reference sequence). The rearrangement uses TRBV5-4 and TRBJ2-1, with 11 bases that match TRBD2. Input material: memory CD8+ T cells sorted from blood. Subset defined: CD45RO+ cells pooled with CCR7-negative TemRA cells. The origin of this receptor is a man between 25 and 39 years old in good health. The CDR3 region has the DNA TGTGCCAGCAGCTGGGGTGGACTAGCGGGCAATATGTACAATGAGCAGTTCTTC. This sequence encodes CASSWGGLAGNMYNEQFF.